Listed here are 2 T cell receptor beta chains from one sample, sequenced in a study of CD8 T cells in ankylosing spondylitis (dated by TCRdb to about 2017). The library was made by 5' RACE. Sequencing used an Illumina HiSeq 2500. TCRdb reprocessed the public reads (quality trimming at Q25 with fastp, clone calling with MiXCR) and kept in-frame beta chains. Every entry covers one CDR3 protein and lists the most common genes and DNA from its rows. A total of 290,000 or so distinct CDR3 sequences appear in this sample, less than 25% of them only once. The top ten clonotypes cover under 4% of the sample. The source material was blood, either unsorted or a sorted T cell fraction (not recorded which). The receptors derive from a female donor with ankylosing spondylitis or in good health (not recorded which).

This chain links TRBV20-1 with TRBJ1-3; TRBD1 might be the D (5 bases). This CDR3 has 11 amino acids. V was trimmed by 6 bases and J by 10 bases, leaving 13 bases between them. The germline gives CDR1 DFQATT, CDR2 SNEGSKA (reference sequence). Here the CDR3 reads CSAGVLGTIYF. The DNA of the CDR3 is TGCAGTGCGGGGGTCCTCGGGACCATATATTTT.

This clonotype has ten or more counts. As DNA, the CDR3 is TGTGCCAGCACCTCACCGGACAGTTACAATGAGCAGTTCTTC. It codes for CASTSPDSYNEQFF. The gene calls are TRBV12-3 or TRBV12-4 and TRBJ2-1, with D perhaps matching TRBD1 (6 bases). Trimming removed 7 bases from V and 4 bases from J, with 14 bases in between. This CDR3 contains 14 residues.